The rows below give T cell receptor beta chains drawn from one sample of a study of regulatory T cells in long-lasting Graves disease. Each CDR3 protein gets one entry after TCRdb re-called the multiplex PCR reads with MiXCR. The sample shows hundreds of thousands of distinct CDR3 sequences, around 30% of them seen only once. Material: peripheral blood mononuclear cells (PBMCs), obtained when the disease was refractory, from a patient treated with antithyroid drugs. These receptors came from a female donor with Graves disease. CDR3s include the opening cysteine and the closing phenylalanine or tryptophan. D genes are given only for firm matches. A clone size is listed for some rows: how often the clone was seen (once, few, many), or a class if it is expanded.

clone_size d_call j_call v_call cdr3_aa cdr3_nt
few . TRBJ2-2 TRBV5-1 CASSVKDSMAGELFF TGCGCCAGCAGCGTAAAGGACAGTATGGCCGGGGAGCTGTTTTTT
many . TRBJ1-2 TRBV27 CARPGGENYGYTF TGTGCCAGACCAGGAGGTGAAAACTATGGCTACACCTTC
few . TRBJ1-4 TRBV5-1 CASSLDYGEKLFF TGCGCCAGCAGCTTGGATTACGGTGAAAAACTGTTTTTT
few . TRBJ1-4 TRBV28 CASSNDGAATNEKLFF TGTGCCAGCAGTAATGACGGAGCCGCAACTAATGAAAAACTGTTTTTT
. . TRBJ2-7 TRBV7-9 CASERGQSYEQYF TGTGCCAGCGAGAGGGGACAAAGTTACGAGCAGTACTTC
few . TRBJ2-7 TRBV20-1 CSARDRVSGLEQYF TGCAGTGCTAGAGATCGTGTTAGCGGTCTCGAGCAGTACTTC
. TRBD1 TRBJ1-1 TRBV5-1 CASSLSGQGAEAFF TGCGCCAGCAGCTTATCGGGACAGGGGGCTGAAGCTTTCTTT
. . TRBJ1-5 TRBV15 CATSRDRVGNQPQHF TGTGCCACCAGCAGAGACCGGGTTGGTAATCAGCCCCAGCATTTT
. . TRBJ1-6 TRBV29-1 CSVGEDHNSPLHF TGCAGCGTTGGAGAGGATCATAATTCACCCCTCCACTTT
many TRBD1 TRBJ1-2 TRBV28 CASSKTGTAFYGYTF TGTGCCAGCAGTAAAACCGGGACAGCTTTTTATGGCTACACCTTC
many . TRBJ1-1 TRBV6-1 CASSDVGQPNTEAFF TGTGCCAGCAGTGATGTCGGTCAACCCAACACTGAAGCTTTCTTT
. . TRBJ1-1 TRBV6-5 CASSYYYRSMNTEAFF TGTGCCAGCAGTTACTACTACCGGTCGATGAACACTGAAGCTTTCTTT
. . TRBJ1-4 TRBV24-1 CATSDPEVNEKLFF TGTGCCACCAGTGACCCCGAGGTGAATGAAAAACTGTTTTTT
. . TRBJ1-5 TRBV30 CAWSDGLDQPQHF TGTGCCTGGAGTGACGGGTTGGATCAGCCCCAGCATTTT
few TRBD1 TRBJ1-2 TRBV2 CASSVGGTGHNYGYTF TGTGCCAGCAGCGTGGGGGGGACAGGACATAACTATGGCTACACCTTC